These 5 T cell receptor beta chains were sequenced from one sample in a study of shared clonotypes between healthy human individuals. Naive CD8 cells lacked CD45RO and underwent positive selection for CCR7, leaving out terminally differentiated effector memory CD45RA+ cells. Assay: immunoSEQ multiplex PCR; the TCRdb copy retains only in-frame clones and omits some. The top ten hold 1.2% of the sample, which has roughly 2,000,000 clones, approximately 95% seen once. The sequencing input was naive CD8+ T cells sorted from blood. The receptors were sampled from a man aged 18 to 35 in good health.

The chain recombines TRBV13 with TRBJ2-1; 9 nucleotides match TRBD2. The CDR3 sequence is 16 residues long. The germline V gene encodes CDR1 PRHDT and CDR2 FYEKMQ (reference sequence). V was pared by 3 bases and J by 8 bases, with 11 bases of the junction left unmatched. The DNA for the CDR3 is TGTGCCAGCAGCTTCCCCATAGCGGGAGATCAGTATGAGCAGTTCTTC. It yields the protein CASSFPIAGDQYEQFF.

Remarks on this clone: Other DNA sequences in the same sample also yield this CDR3. The J gene is TRBJ2-1, the V gene TRBV27; D uncertain. CDR1 and CDR2 (germline): MNHEY, SMNVEV (reference sequence). This CDR3 spans 14 amino acids. V was pared by 3 bases and J by 0 bases, with 6 bases between. CDR3 nucleotide sequence: TGTGCCAGCAGTTTGCGGAGCTCCTACAATGAGCAGTTCTTC. Protein product: CASSLRSSYNEQFF.

V usage is TRBV6-5 and J usage is TRBJ1-5, with D unclear. Germline values: CDR1 MNHEY, CDR2 SVGAGI. This CDR3 has 15 amino acids. Trimming removed 5 bases at V and 2 bases at J, with 13 bases between. CDR3 in amino acids: CASSPGREGNQPQHF. The DNA of the CDR3 is TGTGCCAGCAGTCCCGGGAGGGAGGGCAATCAGCCCCAGCATTTT.

The chain carries TRBV6-1 and TRBJ2-7; D gene uncertain. The CDR3 has 14 residues. Per germline, CDR1 MNHNS and CDR2 SASEGT. Trimming took 2 bases from V and 5 from J, leaving 13 bases between them. The CDR3 DNA reads as TGTGCCAGCAGTGAAATCGGTATTTCCAACGAGCAGTACTTC. Translated: CASSEIGISNEQYF.

The gene calls are TRBV9 and TRBJ2-3; 7 bases line up with TRBD2. Per germline, CDR1 SGDLS and CDR2 YYNGEE. Trimming took 0 bases from V and 2 from J; bases not matched to a gene: 6. The CDR3 length is 16 residues. The CDR3 bases are TGTGCCAGCAGCGTAGAGGGCGGGGGACTCACAGATACGCAGTATTTT. Its translation: CASSVEGGGLTDTQYF.